This T cell receptor (beta chain) was observed in a study of shared clonotypes between healthy human individuals (dated by TCRdb to about 2020). About the full investigation: A couple of women and three men aged 18 to 49 years were included in the cohort. The study deeply sequenced blood TCR repertoires of about 5 healthy adults to estimate repertoire size and the extent of clonotype sharing between individuals. Different laboratories and diverse techniques were used to prepare libraries and sequence TCR repertoires, to increase sequencing depth and limit assay-specific biases. Per donor, three plates each were used for CD4 naive and CD4 memory, two for CD8 naive, and one for CD8 memory. Between about 0.9 and 9 billion PBMCs per donor were obtained by leukapheresis.

Here V drops 3 bases and J drops 8 bases, and the junction holds 8 bases not matched to any gene. The germline V gene yields SGHRS for CDR1 and YFSETQ for CDR2. The cysteine opens and the phenylalanine closes a CDR3 of 16 amino acids. This entry keeps only the CDR3 DNA: 48 bases, framed from base 1. The donors were healthy, HIV-negative adults with no recently reported acute infections or vaccinations. Every donor was a Caucasian adult living in Nashville, Tennessee, USA. CD4+ T cells were enriched through magnetic negative selection, after which naive cells were positively selected on CD45RA and the remaining negative fraction served as the memory subset. Blood was collected by leukapheresis, and PBMCs were isolated by Ficoll-Histopaque density gradient centrifugation and then cryopreserved in liquid nitrogen vapor phase. Purity and quantity of every magnetically sorted T cell population were checked by analytical flow cytometry. From each sorted fraction, genomic DNA was isolated and quantified by UV absorbance on a Nanodrop 2000c.

As for this clone: No cognate antigen has been identified for it. Per-nucleotide qualities are absent, and no much larger clonotype sits a single base away.

Using the deep immunoSEQ assay, TCR CDR3 regions were amplified from genomic DNA by multiplex PCR. For each cell subset, the extracted genomic DNA was distributed evenly across all wells of several immunoSEQ 96-well plates, and each plate served as one replicate. Each replicate PCR for sorted subsets received about 0.2 ug genomic DNA, equal to roughly 30,000 T cell genomes. Purified libraries were measured with a Qubit 3.0 fluorometer, size-checked on a Bioanalyzer 2100, and measured again with the KAPA Library Quantification kit. Every immunoSEQ 96-well plate was sequenced on a separate single-read 150-cycle Illumina NextSeq 550 flow cell. The study's processing was this. Because only junctional sequences without quality scores were contained in the immunoSEQ output, filtering matching that applied to full-length reads could not be performed. To assign V/J genes and CDR3, sequences were annotated against IMGT germline references using PyIR, a Python wrapper for IgBLAST v1.9. Reads were removed for weak V/J assignments (E-value above 1e-6), missing CDR3, stop codons, out-of-frame junctions, or ambiguous translated residues. V3J clonotypes were defined as sequences sharing an identical inferred V gene, J gene, and CDR3 amino acid sequence. Percentage overlap between repertoires was computed as shared unique clonotypes divided by the size of the smaller repertoire. RTK rarefaction, the Chao1 estimator, and Recon v2.1 estimates of unobserved clonotypes were used to assess repertoire richness. Generation probabilities for all TCRbeta clonotypes obtained by the gDNA method from a handful of donors were computed using OLGA. This is the immuneACCESS table as TCRdb keeps it, with only in-frame sequences that have V and J called. A part of the clones is gone; compared with another copy, unresolved V genes explain less than half, and the rest is unexplained. V and J calls and clone size are as listed in that table; D and trimming were resolved from the DNA. The sample includes about 2.3 million clones, with approximately 93% observed a single time. The ten top clones hold 0.39% of the sample.

Study-level results and caveats: Because the study included a small number of donors, the genetic and exposure-history diversity represented was limited. Naive subsets generally had larger estimated clonotype richness than memory subsets did. When several donors were compared, the shared fraction of clonotypes was about 5.4% for naive CD4, roughly 3.4% for naive CD8, more than 2% for memory CD4, and roughly 0.43% for memory CD8. Even with the large sequencing depth, rarefaction of the sorted-subset datasets indicated that sequencing was incomplete. Clonotypes shared by all four sorted-subset donors showed higher generation probabilities than non-shared clonotypes. Pairwise subsampling led to the expectation that sequencing depth would affect the degree of clonotype sharing among donors. Sampling was restricted to blood, and TCR repertoires in tissue are likely to differ from TCR repertoires in blood.

The clonotype comes from a man aged 18 to 29 in good health. Some clones in this sample may be carry-over from other donors' samples. The specimen sequenced was naive CD4+ T cells from PBMCs. In light of the paper, this sample's cell subset or site label describes: CD45RA+ positively selected. The chain links TRBV5-1 with TRBJ2-3; TRBD2 agrees with 14 junctional bases. This receptor has the CDR3 CASSSGTSGRMSTQYF. The sequenced DNA is TGCGCCAGCAGCTCCGGGACTAGCGGGAGAATGAGTACGCAGTATTTT.